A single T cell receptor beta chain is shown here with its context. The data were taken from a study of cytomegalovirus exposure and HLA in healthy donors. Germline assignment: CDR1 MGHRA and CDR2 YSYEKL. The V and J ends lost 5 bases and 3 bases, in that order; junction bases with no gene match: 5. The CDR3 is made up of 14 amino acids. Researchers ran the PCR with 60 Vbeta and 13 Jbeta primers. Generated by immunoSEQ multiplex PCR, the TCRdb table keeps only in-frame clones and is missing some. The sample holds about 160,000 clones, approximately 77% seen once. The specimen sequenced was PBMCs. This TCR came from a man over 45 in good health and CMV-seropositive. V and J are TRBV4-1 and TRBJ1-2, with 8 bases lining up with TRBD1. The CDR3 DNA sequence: TGCGCCAGCAGCTTTGGACAGGGCTACTATGGCTACACCTTC. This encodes CASSFGQGYYGYTF.